Below, 15 T cell receptor beta chains from the same sample are listed, as sequenced in a study of T-cell memory formation after mild COVID-19. A single record per CDR3 protein comes from TCRdb applying MiXCR to the 5' RACE reads. The sample shows approximately 400,000 distinct CDR3 sequences, approximately 25% of them seen only once. Input material: PBMCs or a T cell subset sorted from them (not recorded which). These TCRs come from an adult woman who had mild COVID-19 (a few samples of this study predate the infection). Cell type and time point are not known.

V usage is TRBV2 and J usage is TRBJ2-1; D is tentatively TRBD1 or TRBD2 (6 bases each). The germline CDR1 and CDR2 sequences are SNHLY and FYNNEI. The V and J ends lost 5 bases and 8 bases respectively, with 19 bases between them. The CDR3 contains 15 residues. The CDR3 nucleotides are TGTGCCAGCAGTAGACGTAGTGACGGGGGCGATGAGCAGTTCTTC. Protein sequence: CASSRRSDGGDEQFF.

The chain recombines TRBV19 with TRBJ1-2, with unresolved D. This CDR3 contains 14 residues. Trimming cost V 3 bases and J 3 bases, with 11 bases left between them. Germline assignment: CDR1 LNHDA and CDR2 SQIVND (reference sequence). CDR3 nucleotide sequence: TGTGCCAGTAGTATGGGCTTGAGGGACTATGGCTACACCTTC. Protein product: CASSMGLRDYGYTF.

This clonotype was recorded a few times. CDR3 region: CASAPGGGFGDEQFF. The DNA for the CDR3 is TGCGCCAGCGCCCCAGGAGGGGGGTTTGGCGATGAGCAGTTCTTC. This chain links TRBV5-1 with TRBJ2-1; D might be TRBD1 or TRBD2, each matching 6 bases. Germline-derived CDR1 and CDR2 are SGHRS and YFSETQ. The CDR3 is 15 residues long. V shed 7 bases and J shed 8 bases, with 22 bases lying between them.

This sequence joins TRBV7-2 and TRBJ1-5; no clear D gene. The CDR3 spans 14 residues. Deletions cut 7 bases from V and 5 bases from J, with 15 bases between. Germline V lookup: CDR1 SGHTA, CDR2 FQGNSA. The chain's CDR3 is CASTLGALYQPQHF. The CDR3, as DNA: TGTGCCAGCACCCTGGGTGCACTCTATCAGCCCCAGCATTTT.

The table lists this clonotype with a few counts. The chain joins TRBV5-1 to TRBJ1-4; tentative D call: TRBD1 (6 bases). The germline V and J ends were trimmed by 0 bases and 3 bases, with 18 bases remaining between them. The germline CDR1 and CDR2 sequences are SGHRS and YFSETQ. CDR3 size: 18 residues. The DNA for the CDR3 is TGCGCCAGCAGCTTGGCCCTCCAGGGGAGTGCGTCTAATGAAAAACTGTTTTTT. Protein product: CASSLALQGSASNEKLFF.

This rearrangement joins TRBV12-3 or TRBV12-4 to TRBJ1-3, with 7 bases aligning to TRBD1. This CDR3 has 15 residues. V shed 5 bases, J shed 6 bases, and the junction held 10 bases outside the gene matches. CDR3 amino acids: CASSLRTGLINTIYF. The CDR3 DNA reads as TGTGCCAGCAGTCTCAGGACAGGCTTAATAAACACCATATATTTT.

V gene TRBV4-3 combines with J gene TRBJ2-3, with 8 bases matching TRBD2. The CDR3 has 20 residues. V lost 0 bases to trimming and J lost 3 bases; unmatched junction nucleotides: 17. CDR1 is LGHNA and CDR2 is YSLEER in the germline V gene. The CDR3 nucleotides are TGCGCCAGCAGCCAAGAATCGATACGATTCCTTAGCGGGAAAACAGATACGCAGTATTTT. Translated: CASSQESIRFLSGKTDTQYF.

The chain is built from TRBV18 and TRBJ1-4; 9 nucleotides align to TRBD1. From germline, CDR1 is KGHSH and CDR2 LQKENI. Unmatched junction bases numbered 10, after V lost 3 bases and J lost 5 bases. The CDR3 totals 17 residues. The CDR3 nucleotides read TGTGCCAGCTCACCTCCGGGACAGGGAAGAATAAATGAAAAACTGTTTTTT. Translated, it gives CASSPPGQGRINEKLFF.

This clonotype has only a few counts. The genes are TRBV7-2 and TRBJ2-1; D is possibly TRBD2 (5 bases). CDR3 length equals 14 residues. The ends were cut back, 6 bases at V and 7 bases at J, with 16 bases in the middle. From germline, CDR1 is SGHTA and CDR2 FQGNSA. Written as DNA, the CDR3 is TGTGCCAGCAGTTTCAGAAATTCGGGGAATGAGCAGTTCTTC. Its translation is CASSFRNSGNEQFF.

The chain carries TRBV29-1 and TRBJ2-7, with D unclear. Deletions cut 7 bases from V and 3 bases from J, with 16 bases between. The germline V gene has CDR1 SQVTM and CDR2 ANQGSEA. The CDR3 loop spans 13 amino acids. Here the CDR3 DNA reads TGCAGCGCCGCGACGAAAAGAGGCTACGAGCAGTACTTC. This encodes CSAATKRGYEQYF.

This clonotype was detected only a few times. The V call is TRBV6-5, the J call TRBJ2-7; D is unresolved. The germline V gene encodes CDR1 MNHEY and CDR2 SVGAGI. Deletions cut 0 bases from V and 7 bases from J, with 13 bases between. The CDR3 extends over 14 amino acids. The CDR3 nucleotides read TGTGCCAGCAGTTACTCAGGAACCCATAGGGAGCAGTACTTC. This gives the protein CASSYSGTHREQYF.

This clonotype appeared a few times. This rearrangement joins TRBV29-1 to TRBJ1-2; 7 bases align to TRBD1. The CDR3 is 13 amino acids. Per the germline V gene, CDR1 is SQVTM and CDR2 is ANQGSEA. Trimming cost V 3 bases and J 5 bases; bases outside gene matches: 6. In DNA, the CDR3 is TGCAGCGTTGACCCAGGGGGAACTTATGGCTACACCTTC. Encoded protein: CSVDPGGTYGYTF.

The rearrangement links TRBV21-1 to TRBJ1-5; the table's D call TRBD1 went unverified against the DNA. TRBV21-1 is a pseudogene locus. CDR3 size: 18 residues. In DNA, the CDR3 is TGTGCCAGCAGCAAAGACTTCCCGACAGGGGGGTGTCATCAGCCCCAGCATTTT. Its protein product is CASSKDFPTGGCHQPQHF.

The V gene is TRBV7-2, the J gene TRBJ2-3; D possibly matches TRBD1 or TRBD2 (5 bases each). The V gene's germline CDR1 is SGHTA and CDR2 FQGNSA. The CDR3 consists of 17 residues. V shed 5 bases and J shed 4 bases, with 22 bases lying between them. The CDR3 here is CASSLGIGGRAADTQYF. The CDR3 DNA reads TGTGCCAGCAGCCTCGGGATAGGTGGCAGGGCCGCAGATACGCAGTATTTT.

This clonotype was counted only a few times. The J gene is TRBJ1-4, the V gene TRBV6-5; 7 bases match TRBD1. CDR3 length: 15 amino acids. V shed 5 bases, J shed 8 bases, and the junction held 11 bases outside the gene matches. Germline V CDR1 and CDR2: MNHEY, SVGAGI. CDR3: CASSTRRQGGEKLFF. CDR3 sequence (DNA): TGTGCCAGCAGTACCCGTAGGCAGGGGGGCGAAAAACTGTTTTTT.